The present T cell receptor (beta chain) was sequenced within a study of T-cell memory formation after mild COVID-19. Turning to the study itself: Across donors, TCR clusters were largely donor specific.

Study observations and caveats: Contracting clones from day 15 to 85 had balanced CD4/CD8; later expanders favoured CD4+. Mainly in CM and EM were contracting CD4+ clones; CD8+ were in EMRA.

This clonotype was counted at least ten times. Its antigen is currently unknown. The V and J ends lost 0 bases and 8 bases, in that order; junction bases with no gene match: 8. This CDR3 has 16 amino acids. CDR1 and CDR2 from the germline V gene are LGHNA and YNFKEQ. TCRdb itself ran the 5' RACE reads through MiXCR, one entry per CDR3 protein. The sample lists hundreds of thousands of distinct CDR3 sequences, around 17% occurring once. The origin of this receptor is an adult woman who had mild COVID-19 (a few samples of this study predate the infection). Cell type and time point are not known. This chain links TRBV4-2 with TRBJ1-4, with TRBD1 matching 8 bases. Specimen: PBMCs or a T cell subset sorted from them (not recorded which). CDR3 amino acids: CASSQDPTGAAEKLFF. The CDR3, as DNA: TGTGCCAGCAGCCAAGATCCGACAGGGGCCGCCGAAAAACTGTTTTTT.